This entry lists 16 T cell receptor beta chains sequenced from one sample in a study of T-cell reconstitution after alpha-beta-depleted transplantation in children. Molecular barcoding with unique molecular identifiers was used for the TCRbeta library. TCRdb fed the PCR reads into MiXCR, producing one record per CDR3 protein. The sample carries about 500,000 distinct CDR3 sequences, 30% to 35% recorded once. Specimen: PBMCs from the stem cell graft donor, collected from the stem cell graft. These receptors were obtained from a human donor who donated a stem cell graft to a child with aplastic anemia.

The chain links TRBV6-1 to TRBJ2-1, with D possibly matching TRBD1 (5 bases). The CDR3 runs 14 residues. The germline CDR1 and CDR2 sequences are MNHNS and SASEGT. With 5 bases removed from V and 0 bases from J, the gap between germline ends came to 8 bases. CDR3: CASSRRDSYNEQFF. For the CDR3, the DNA is TGTGCCAGCAGTCGCAGGGACTCCTACAATGAGCAGTTCTTC.

The chain carries TRBV19 and TRBJ1-4; D uncertain. Germline values: CDR1 LNHDA, CDR2 SQIVND (reference sequence). Trimming took off 5 bases at V and 3 bases at J, with 10 bases between the two ends. This CDR3 region has 14 residues. DNA for the CDR3: TGTGCCAGTAGTCCCTCGGTGTCTAATGAAAAACTGTTTTTT. Translating it yields CASSPSVSNEKLFF.

The chain combines TRBV7-2 with TRBJ2-1; D not certain. Germline CDR1 and CDR2: SGHTA and FQGNSA. This CDR3 is built from 15 residues. Trimming removed 5 bases at V and 6 bases at J, with 17 bases between. This chain's CDR3 is CASSPQILRSNEQFF. The CDR3 coding sequence is TGTGCCAGCAGCCCTCAGATCCTCCGTTCCAATGAGCAGTTCTTC.

This clonotype was seen just once. This sequence joins TRBV6-5 and TRBJ1-2; D is possibly TRBD1 (5 bases). Trimming stripped 0 bases from V and 0 bases from J, with 14 bases between. Germline loops: CDR1 MNHEY, CDR2 SVGAGI. The CDR3 is made up of 17 amino acids. CDR3 nucleotides: TGTGCCAGCAGTTACTCGCAGGGTTATGGGGCTAACTATGGCTACACCTTC. Its translation: CASSYSQGYGANYGYTF.

The chain employs TRBV12-3 or TRBV12-4 and TRBJ2-2; maybe TRBD1 (6 bases). This CDR3 has 12 residues. The V end lost 5 bases, the J end lost 9 bases, and 10 bases lay between the germline ends. The CDR3 region is CASSTTGRELFF. The CDR3 DNA reads as TGTGCCAGCAGTACCACAGGGAGGGAGCTGTTTTTT.

V and J are TRBV20-1 and TRBJ2-1, with D perhaps matching TRBD1 (6 bases). There are 16 residues in the CDR3. Germline CDR1 is DFQATT and CDR2 is SNEGSKA (reference sequence). Trimming removed 0 bases from V and 0 bases from J, with 12 bases in between. CDR3 protein: CSARDRGQLSYNEQFF. The CDR3 coding sequence is TGCAGTGCTAGAGATAGGGGACAACTCTCCTACAATGAGCAGTTCTTC.

The V call is TRBV10-3, the J call TRBJ1-1, with a possible D match to TRBD1 (5 bases). The CDR3 contains 16 residues. The germline CDR1 and CDR2 sequences are ENHRY and SYGVKD. Deletions cut 3 bases from V and 0 bases from J, with 14 bases between. CDR3 sequence: CAISDNRQIMNTEAFF. The CDR3 region has the DNA TGTGCCATCAGTGACAACCGACAGATCATGAACACTGAAGCTTTCTTT.

This clonotype was seen just once. The rearrangement links TRBV6-5 to TRBJ1-1, with 8 bases aligning to TRBD1. The V gene's germline CDR1 is MNHEY and CDR2 SVGAGI. V shed 7 bases and J 4 bases; nucleotides not matched to a gene: 5. The CDR3 extends over 13 amino acids. The CDR3 bases are TGTGCCAGCATTAGGACAGGGAGCACTGAAGCTTTCTTT. Protein: CASIRTGSTEAFF.

The chain employs TRBV10-3 and TRBJ2-1; maybe TRBD1 (6 bases). The CDR3 runs to 13 residues. Trimming left V 3 bases short and J 7 bases short, with 10 bases between. Germline loops: CDR1 ENHRY, CDR2 SYGVKD. The CDR3 spells CAISDLQGNEQFF. CDR3 coding DNA: TGTGCCATCAGTGATTTACAGGGAAATGAGCAGTTCTTC.

The J gene is TRBJ1-3, the V gene TRBV20-1; weak D call: TRBD1 (5 bases). Germline values: CDR1 DFQATT, CDR2 SNEGSKA (reference sequence). Trimming cost V 0 bases and J 0 bases, with 15 bases left between them. There are 17 residues in the CDR3. The CDR3 is CSARDGGFMSSGNTIYF. The CDR3 bases are TGCAGTGCTAGAGATGGGGGTTTCATGAGCTCTGGAAACACCATATATTTT.

This chain uses TRBV6-2 or TRBV6-3 with TRBJ1-5, with 9 bases lining up with TRBD1. The trim removed 5 bases at V and 2 bases at J, leaving 7 bases unmatched. The CDR3 is made up of 16 amino acids. Germline V lookup: CDR1 MNHEY, CDR2 SVGEGT. In DNA, the CDR3 is TGTGCCAGCAGTCCGACAGGGGGTCGCCGCAATCAGCCCCAGCATTTT. Its protein is CASSPTGGRRNQPQHF.

Here the CDR3 reads CASSSTSLATKATQYF. For the CDR3, the DNA is TGTGCCAGCAGTTCTACGTCCCTAGCGACCAAGGCTACGCAGTATTTT. This sequence joins TRBV12-3 or TRBV12-4 and TRBJ2-3; possible D gene TRBD2, 6 bases. The CDR3 has 16 amino acids. Trimming took 4 bases from V and 8 from J, leaving 22 bases between them.

This clonotype has only a few counts. A junction boundary mismatches the germline segment, possibly from a read error. The gene calls are TRBV6-5 and TRBJ2-1, with D possibly matching TRBD1 (6 bases). This CDR3 is built from 13 residues. CDR1 is MNHEY and CDR2 is SVGAGI in the germline V gene. The CDR3 sequence: CASSYDPNRDLDF. The CDR3 DNA reads as TGTGCCAGCAGTTACGATCCTAACAGGGATTTGGACTTC.

This chain links TRBV20-1 with TRBJ1-2; D gene uncertain. The CDR3 runs 11 residues. V lost 6 bases to trimming and J lost 9 bases, with 14 bases between them. Germline-derived CDR1 and CDR2 are DFQATT and SNEGSKA (reference sequence). As DNA, the CDR3 is TGCAGTGCCAATCTCGGACCCAGCTACACCTTC. Translation gives CSANLGPSYTF.

This clonotype was seen only a few times. The V gene is TRBV12-3 or TRBV12-4, the J gene TRBJ2-1; 10 nucleotides agree with TRBD2. The V segment lost 6 bases and the J segment 9 bases; nucleotides outside the gene matches: 11. CDR3 length equals 15 residues. In DNA form, the CDR3 reads TGTGCCAGCAGCCGAGCGGGAGGGCAGTTCGGTGAGCAGTTCTTC. It specifies CASSRAGGQFGEQFF.

There are a few counts of this clonotype. The chain combines TRBV12-3 or TRBV12-4 with TRBJ1-6; D is unclear. The V end lost 7 bases, the J end lost 9 bases, and 10 bases lay between the germline ends. This CDR3 has 12 amino acids. Written as DNA, the CDR3 is TGTGCCAGCACCCAACAACCTTCACCCCTCCACTTT. This translates into CASTQQPSPLHF.